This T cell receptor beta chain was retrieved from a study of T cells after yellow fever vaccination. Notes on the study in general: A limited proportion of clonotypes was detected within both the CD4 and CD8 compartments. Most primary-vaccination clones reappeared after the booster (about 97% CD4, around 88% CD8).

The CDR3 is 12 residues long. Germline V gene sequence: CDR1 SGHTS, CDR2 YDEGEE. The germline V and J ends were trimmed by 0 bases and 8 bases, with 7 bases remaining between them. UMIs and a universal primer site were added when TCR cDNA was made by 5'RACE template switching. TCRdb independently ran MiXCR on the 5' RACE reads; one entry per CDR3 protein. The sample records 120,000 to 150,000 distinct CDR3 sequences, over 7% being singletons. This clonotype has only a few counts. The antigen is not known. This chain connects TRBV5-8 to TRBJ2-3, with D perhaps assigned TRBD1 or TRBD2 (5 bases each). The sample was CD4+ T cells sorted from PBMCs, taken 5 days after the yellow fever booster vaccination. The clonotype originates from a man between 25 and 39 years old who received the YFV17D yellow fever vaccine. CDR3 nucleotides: TGTGCCAGCAGCTTGGTTGGGGGTACGCAGTATTTT. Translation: CASSLVGGTQYF.